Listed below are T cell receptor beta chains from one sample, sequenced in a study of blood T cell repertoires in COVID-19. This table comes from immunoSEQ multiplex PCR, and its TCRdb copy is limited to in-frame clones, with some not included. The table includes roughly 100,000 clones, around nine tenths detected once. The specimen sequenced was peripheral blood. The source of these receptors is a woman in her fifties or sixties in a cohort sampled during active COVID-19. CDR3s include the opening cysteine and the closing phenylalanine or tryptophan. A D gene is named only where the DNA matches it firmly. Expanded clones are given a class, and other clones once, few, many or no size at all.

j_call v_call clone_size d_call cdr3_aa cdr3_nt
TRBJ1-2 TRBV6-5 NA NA CASSSPGVGYTF TGTGCCAGCAGTTCCCCAGGGGTCGGCTACACCTTC
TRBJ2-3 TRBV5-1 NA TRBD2 CASRQTKREQDTQYF TGCGCCAGCAGACAAACGAAGCGGGAGCAAGATACGCAGTATTTT
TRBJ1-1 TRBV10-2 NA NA CASGRAGGNTEAFF TGCGCCAGCGGGCGGGCAGGTGGTAACACTGAAGCTTTCTTT
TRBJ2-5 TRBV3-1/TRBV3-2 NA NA CASSLRGARETQYF TGTGCCAGCAGCCTAAGGGGCGCCCGGGAGACCCAGTACTTC
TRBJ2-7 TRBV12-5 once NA CASGILTGTGAYEQYF TGTGCTAGTGGTATACTTACCGGGACGGGAGCCTACGAGCAGTACTTC
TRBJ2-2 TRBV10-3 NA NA CAISASAGVGGELFF TGTGCCATCAGTGCCTCGGCAGGCGTTGGCGGGGAGCTGTTTTTT
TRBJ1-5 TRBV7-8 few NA CASSPREMEPQHF TGTGCCAGCAGCCCCCGGGAGATGGAGCCCCAGCATTTT
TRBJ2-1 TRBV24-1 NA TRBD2 CATSDWTSGRLREQFF TGTGCCACCAGTGACTGGACTAGCGGGAGACTGAGGGAGCAGTTCTTC
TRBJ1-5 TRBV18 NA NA CASSPPYSNQPQHF TGTGCCAGCTCACCACCCTATAGCAATCAGCCCCAGCATTTT
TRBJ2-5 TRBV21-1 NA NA CASSKSIPEAKTQYF TGTGCCAGCAGCAAATCGATCCCTGAGGCGAAGACCCAGTACTTC
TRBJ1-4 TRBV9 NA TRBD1 CASSPQGANEKLFF TGTGCCAGCAGCCCCCAGGGGGCTAATGAAAAACTGTTTTTT
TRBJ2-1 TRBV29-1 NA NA CSVEQTYTYNEQFF TGCAGCGTTGAGCAGACTTACACCTACAATGAGCAGTTCTTC
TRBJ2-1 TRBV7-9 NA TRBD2 CASSFYSGRAQADEQFF TGTGCCAGCAGCTTCTATAGCGGGAGGGCCCAGGCGGATGAGCAGTTCTTC
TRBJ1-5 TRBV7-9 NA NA CASSLTGRGRDQPQHF TGTGCCAGCAGCCTCACCGGACGGGGGAGGGATCAGCCCCAGCATTTT
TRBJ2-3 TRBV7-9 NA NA CASSFAGEDTQYF TGTGCCAGCAGTTTTGCAGGGGAAGATACGCAGTATTTT
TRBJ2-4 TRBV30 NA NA CAWSRAGKNIQYF TGTGCCTGGAGTCGCGCAGGCAAAAACATTCAGTACTTC
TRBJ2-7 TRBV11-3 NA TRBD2 CASSQEGTSAYEQYF TGTGCCAGCAGCCAAGAAGGGACTAGCGCCTACGAGCAGTACTTC
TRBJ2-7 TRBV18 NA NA CATTETAYEQYF TGTGCCACCACCGAGACTGCCTACGAGCAGTACTTC
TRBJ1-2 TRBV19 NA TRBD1 CASSIGLGQGRGYTF TGTGCCAGTAGTATAGGTCTGGGACAGGGTCGTGGCTACACCTTC
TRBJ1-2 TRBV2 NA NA CASSEDTIGIYGYTF TGTGCCAGCAGTGAGGACACGATAGGCATCTATGGCTACACCTTC
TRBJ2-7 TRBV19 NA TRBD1 CASSIGGQAYEQYF TGTGCCAGTAGTATAGGTGGACAGGCCTACGAGCAGTACTTC
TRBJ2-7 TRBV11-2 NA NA CASSGRDTAYEQYF TGTGCCAGCAGCGGCCGGGACACAGCCTACGAGCAGTACTTC
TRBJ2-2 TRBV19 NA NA CASSPKRGSGELFF TGTGCCAGTAGTCCCAAAAGAGGATCCGGGGAGCTGTTTTTT
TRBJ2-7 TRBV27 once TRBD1 CASRRDRATYEQYF TGTGCCAGCAGAAGAGACAGGGCGACCTACGAGCAGTACTTC
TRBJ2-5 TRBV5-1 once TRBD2 CASSLSGNQETQYF TGCGCCAGCAGCTTGAGCGGGAATCAAGAGACCCAGTACTTC
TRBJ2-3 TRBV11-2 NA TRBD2 CASSLLAGGTTDTQYF TGTGCCAGCAGCTTGCTAGCGGGGGGGACCACAGATACGCAGTATTTT
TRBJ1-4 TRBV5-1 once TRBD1 CASSLAKGGLDEKLFF TGCGCCAGCAGCTTGGCCAAAGGGGGCCTGGACGAAAAACTGTTTTTT
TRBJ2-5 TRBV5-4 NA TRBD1 CASSLGTGGVRETQYF TGTGCCAGCAGCTTGGGGACAGGGGGCGTAAGAGAGACCCAGTACTTC
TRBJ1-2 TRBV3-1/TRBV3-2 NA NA CASSQDIDYGYTF TGTGCCAGCAGCCAAGACATAGACTATGGCTACACCTTC
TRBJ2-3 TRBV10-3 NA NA CAISEIVVPHTDTQYF TGTGCCATCAGTGAGATAGTTGTTCCCCACACAGATACGCAGTATTTT
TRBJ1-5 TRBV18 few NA CASSNRRVGNQPQHF TGTGCCAGCTCTAACCGGAGGGTCGGGAATCAGCCCCAGCATTTT
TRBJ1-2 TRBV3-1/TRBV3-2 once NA CASSQGTVSYGYTF TGTGCCAGCAGCCAAGGAACGGTGTCCTATGGCTACACCTTC
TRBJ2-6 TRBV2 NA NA CASSTGLTGANVLTF TGTGCCAGCAGTACGGGGTTAACTGGGGCCAACGTCCTGACTTTC
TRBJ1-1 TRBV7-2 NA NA CASSLYGRGDTEAFF TGTGCCAGCAGCTTATATGGCAGGGGAGACACTGAAGCTTTCTTT
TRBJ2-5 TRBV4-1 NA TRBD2 CASSQAQTSGQETQYF TGCGCCAGCAGCCAAGCTCAGACTAGCGGCCAAGAGACCCAGTACTTC
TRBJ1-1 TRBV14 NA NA CAVKGGTVFAEAFF TGTGCCGTAAAAGGGGGAACGGTTTTCGCTGAAGCTTTCTTT
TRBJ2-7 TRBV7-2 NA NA CASSWGGNSYEQYF TGTGCCAGCAGCTGGGGAGGTAACTCCTACGAGCAGTACTTC
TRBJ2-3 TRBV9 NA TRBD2 CASSVSGRAGADTQYF TGTGCCAGCAGCGTATCTGGGAGGGCCGGCGCAGATACGCAGTATTTT
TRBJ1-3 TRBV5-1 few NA CASSSGQGGNTIYF TGCGCCAGCAGCTCGGGACAAGGAGGAAACACCATATATTTT
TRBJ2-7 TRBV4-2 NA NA CASSQGRGPKAGYEQYF TGTGCCAGCAGCCAAGGGAGGGGTCCTAAAGCTGGCTACGAGCAGTACTTC
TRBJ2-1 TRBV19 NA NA CASSIQAENEQFF TGTGCCAGTAGTATCCAAGCGGAAAATGAGCAGTTCTTC
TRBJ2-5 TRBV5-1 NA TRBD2 CASSPRAGGRGETQYF TGCGCCAGCAGCCCCCGAGCGGGAGGGAGAGGAGAGACCCAGTACTTC
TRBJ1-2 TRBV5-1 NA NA CASSTGQTIRYGYTF TGCGCCAGCAGCACAGGACAGACTATACGCTATGGCTACACCTTC
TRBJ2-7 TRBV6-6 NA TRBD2 CASSLDGGGSYEQYF TGTGCCAGCAGTCTTGATGGGGGGGGCTCCTACGAGCAGTACTTC
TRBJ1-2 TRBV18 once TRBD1 CASSPGQVEGYTF TGTGCCAGCTCGCCGGGACAGGTTGAAGGCTACACCTTC
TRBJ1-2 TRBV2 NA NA CASSDSSNYGYTF TGTGCCAGCAGCGACTCCTCTAACTATGGCTACACCTTC
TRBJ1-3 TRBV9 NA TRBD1 CASSVSTGNSGNTIYF TGTGCCAGCAGCGTATCGACAGGGAACTCTGGAAACACCATATATTTT
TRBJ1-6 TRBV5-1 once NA CASSLGTNNNSPLHF TGCGCCAGCAGCTTGGGCACTAACAATAATTCACCCCTCCACTTT
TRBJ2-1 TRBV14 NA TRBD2 CASSLTILAGAYNEQFF TGTGCCAGCAGCCTAACGATTTTAGCGGGAGCCTACAATGAGCAGTTCTTC
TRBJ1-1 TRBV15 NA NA CATSREKGQNTEAFF TGTGCCACCAGCAGAGAGAAGGGGCAGAACACTGAAGCTTTCTTT
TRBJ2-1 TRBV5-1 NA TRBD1 CASSLDRGEVYEQFF TGCGCCAGCAGTTTGGACAGGGGGGAGGTATATGAGCAGTTCTTC
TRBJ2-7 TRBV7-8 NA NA CASSLRAGAPLMGEQYF TGTGCCAGCAGCCTCCGGGCAGGGGCCCCCTTGATGGGCGAGCAGTACTTC
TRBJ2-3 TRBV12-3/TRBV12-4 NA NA CASSLRQSDTQYF TGTGCCAGCAGTTTAAGACAGTCAGATACGCAGTATTTT
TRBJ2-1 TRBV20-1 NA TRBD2 CSAVIAGARVF TGCAGTGCAGTCATAGCGGGAGCGAGGGTCTTC
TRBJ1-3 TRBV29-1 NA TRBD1 CSVAGQGGGNTIYF TGCAGCGTTGCTGGACAGGGAGGTGGAAACACCATATATTTT